This entry lists 5 T cell receptor beta chains sequenced from one sample in a study of shared clonotypes between healthy human individuals. Method: immunoSEQ multiplex PCR; TCRdb's copy keeps in-frame clones and lacks some. The sample holds 2 million to 3 million clones; around nine tenths are singletons and the top ten take roughly 0.15%. The sample comprised naive CD4+ T cells sorted from blood. Subset denoted: CD45RA+ positively selected. The receptors come from a man between 18 and 35 years old in good health.

A word on this clone: The same CDR3 is also encoded by other DNA sequences in this sample. The V call is TRBV11-2, the J call TRBJ2-5; D unresolved. From germline, CDR1 is SGHAT and CDR2 FQNNGV. The CDR3 spans 15 residues. V lost 1 base, J lost 1 base, and 10 bases lay in between. The chain's CDR3 is CASSLAGAGQETQYF. The CDR3 DNA sequence: TGTGCCAGCAGCTTAGCTGGAGCCGGCCAAGAGACCCAGTACTTC.

Remarks on this clone: This same CDR3 is encoded by further DNA sequences in the sample. The DNA of the CDR3 is TGTGCCAGCAGTTTTTGGAATCAGCCCCAGCATTTT. It encodes CASSFWNQPQHF. This sequence joins TRBV28 and TRBJ1-5; D is ambiguous. Germline CDR1 is MDHEN and CDR2 is SYDVKM. Trimming took off 3 bases at V and 4 bases at J, with 4 bases between the two ends. This CDR3 is 12 amino acids long.

V usage is TRBV28 and J usage is TRBJ1-5, with D possibly TRBD1 on 5 matching bases. V lost 5 bases to trimming and J lost 6 bases, with 14 bases between them. Germline CDR1 reads MDHEN; CDR2 reads SYDVKM. This CDR3 has 14 amino acids. CDR3 protein: CASSPSGGGQPQHF. The CDR3 DNA is TGTGCCAGCAGTCCCTCCGGGGGGGGTCAGCCCCAGCATTTT.

The chain combines TRBV30 with TRBJ1-2; TRBD1 matches at 10 bases. After removal of 3 bases from V and 5 bases from J, the junction contained 3 bases not matched to a gene. CDR3 length: 13 residues. Looked up from germline, CDR1 is GTSNPN and CDR2 is SVGIG (reference sequence). The CDR3 region is CAWRTGGRYGYTF. The CDR3 coding sequence is TGTGCCTGGAGGACAGGGGGCCGGTATGGCTACACCTTC. Looking up the rest from reference TRBV30 and TRBJ1-2 gives the full variable domain: SQTIHQWPATLVQPVGSPLSLECTVEGTSNPNLYWYRQAAGRGLQLLFYSVGIGQISSEVPQNLSASRPQDRQFILSSKKLLLSDSGFYLCAWRTGGRYGYTFGSGTRLTVV.

The rearrangement uses TRBV5-6 and TRBJ2-2; TRBD2 matches 8 bases. After removal of 5 bases from V and 1 base from J, the junction contained 4 bases not matched to a gene. Germline V gene data show CDR1 as SGHDT and CDR2 as YYEEEE. CDR3 length: 15 residues. This chain's CDR3 is CASRTGTRNTGELFF. CDR3 sequence (DNA): TGTGCCAGCAGGACCGGGACTAGGAACACCGGGGAGCTGTTTTTT.